The T cell receptor (beta chain) described here comes from a study of Ad26.COV2.S vaccination and SARS-CoV-2 variants. The wider study: Administration of Ad26.COV2.S was intramuscular, either once or twice 56 days apart. General study findings and limits: People given the vaccine had a wider spike-specific TCR breadth than placebo recipients did.

Sequencing was performed with immunoSEQ multiplex PCR; in TCRdb, only in-frame clones are kept and a portion is missing. The sample consists of roughly 420,000 clones, around nine tenths of them appearing once. A note on this clone: The target antigen is unknown.

CDR3 size: 16 residues. From germline, CDR1 is SGDLS and CDR2 YYNGEE. V dropped 0 bases and J dropped 5 bases, with 14 bases sitting between them. Treatment specified: some 20 received Ad26.COV2.S at low or high dose, single or two shots; 5 received placebo; per-sample allocation not given. Following the first vaccine or placebo injection, samples were taken on day 63. The vaccine delivered Wuhan-strain SARS-CoV-2 spike through an Ad26 vector. This sequence originates from a person between 18 and 65 years old who received the Ad26.COV2.S COVID-19 vaccine or a placebo. The V and J genes are TRBV9 and TRBJ1-4; D unresolved. The sequencing used peripheral blood, collected in a trial of Ad26.COV2.S vaccine versus placebo. The CDR3: CASSVGVSTANEKLFF. The DNA of the CDR3 is TGTGCCAGCAGCGTAGGGGTGTCGACGGCAAATGAAAAACTGTTTTTT.